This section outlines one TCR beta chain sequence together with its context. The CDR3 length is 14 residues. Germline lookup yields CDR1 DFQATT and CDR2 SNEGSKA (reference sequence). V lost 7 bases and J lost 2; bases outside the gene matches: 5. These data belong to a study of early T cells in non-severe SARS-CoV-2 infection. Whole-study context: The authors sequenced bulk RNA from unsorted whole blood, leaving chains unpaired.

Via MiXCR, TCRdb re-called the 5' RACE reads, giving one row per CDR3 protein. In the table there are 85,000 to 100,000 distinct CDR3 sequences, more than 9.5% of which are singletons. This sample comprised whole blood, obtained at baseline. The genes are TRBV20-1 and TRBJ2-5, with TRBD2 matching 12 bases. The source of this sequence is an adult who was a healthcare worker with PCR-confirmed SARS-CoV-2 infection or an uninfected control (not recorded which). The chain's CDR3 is CSGGTSGPQETQYF. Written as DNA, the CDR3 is TGCAGTGGCGGGACTAGCGGGCCTCAAGAGACCCAGTACTTC.